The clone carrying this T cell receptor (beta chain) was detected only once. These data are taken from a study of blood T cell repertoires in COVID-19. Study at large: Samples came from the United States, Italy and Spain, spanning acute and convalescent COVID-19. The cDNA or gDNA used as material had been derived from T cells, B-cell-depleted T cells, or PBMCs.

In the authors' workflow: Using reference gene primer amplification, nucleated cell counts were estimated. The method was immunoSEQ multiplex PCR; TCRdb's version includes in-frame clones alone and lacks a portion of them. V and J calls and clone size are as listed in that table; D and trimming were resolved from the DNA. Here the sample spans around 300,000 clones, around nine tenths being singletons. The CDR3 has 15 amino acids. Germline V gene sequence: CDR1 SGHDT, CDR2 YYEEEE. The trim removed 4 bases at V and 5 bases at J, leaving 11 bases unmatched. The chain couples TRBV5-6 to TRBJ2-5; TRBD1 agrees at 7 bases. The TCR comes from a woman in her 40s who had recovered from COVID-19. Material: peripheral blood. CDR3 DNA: TGTGCCAGCAGCCTGGGCGACAGGGTTAGCGAGACCCAGTACTTC. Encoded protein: CASSLGDRVSETQYF.